This T cell receptor (beta chain) was found in a study of OX40 agonist ivuxolimab in advanced cancers. Study context: Patients were treated with intravenous ivuxolimab, dosed at 0.01 to 10 mg/kg and infused every 2 weeks. A diagnosis of hepatocellular carcinoma, melanoma, renal cell or head and neck cancer was present in dose-escalation patients. Study findings and constraints: Blood T cells, both CD4+ and CD8+, expanded clonally by week 6 at 0.1 to 3.0 mg/kg.

In this sample, this clone turned up a few times. No antigen is known for it. Cycle 7 day 1, cycle 4 day 1, and baseline were the timepoints at which blood was sampled. TCRdb's table, derived via immunoSEQ multiplex PCR, lists solely in-frame clones and lacks some. The sample holds 75,000 to 100,000 clones; 70% to 85% are singletons and the top ten take 4.5% to 6%. V dropped 3 bases and J dropped 2 bases, with 8 bases sitting between them. This CDR3 region has 14 residues. Germline CDR1 SGHAT, CDR2 FQNNGV. Specimen: CD4+ or CD8+ T cells sorted from blood, collected in a trial of the OX40 agonist ivuxolimab. The J gene is TRBJ1-3, the V gene TRBV11-2; TRBD1 is a possible D gene (5 bases). The receptor was isolated from an adult with an advanced solid tumor such as melanoma, head and neck, liver or kidney cancer. The CDR3 sequence is CASSFQGTGNTIYF. The CDR3 coding sequence is TGTGCCAGCAGCTTCCAGGGAACTGGAAACACCATATATTTT.